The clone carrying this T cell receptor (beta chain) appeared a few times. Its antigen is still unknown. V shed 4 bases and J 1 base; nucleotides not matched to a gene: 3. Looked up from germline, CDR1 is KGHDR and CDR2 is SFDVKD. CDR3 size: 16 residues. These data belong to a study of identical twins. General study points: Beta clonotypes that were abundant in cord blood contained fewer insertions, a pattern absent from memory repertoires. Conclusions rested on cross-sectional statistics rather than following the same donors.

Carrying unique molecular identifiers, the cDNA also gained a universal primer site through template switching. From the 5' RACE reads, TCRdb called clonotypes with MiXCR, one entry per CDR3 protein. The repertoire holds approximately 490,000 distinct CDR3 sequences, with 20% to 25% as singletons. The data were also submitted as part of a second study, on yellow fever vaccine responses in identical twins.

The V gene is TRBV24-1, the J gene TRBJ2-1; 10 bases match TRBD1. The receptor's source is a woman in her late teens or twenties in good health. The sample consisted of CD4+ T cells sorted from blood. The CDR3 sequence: CATSERDRGSYNEQFF. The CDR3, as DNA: TGTGCCACCAGTGAGAGGGACAGGGGTTCCTACAATGAGCAGTTCTTC.